This record looks at one T cell receptor (beta chain) sequence and its context. Its specificity is not known. Sequencing was performed with immunoSEQ multiplex PCR; in TCRdb, only in-frame clones are kept and a portion is missing. The data contain approximately 300,000 clones, just over 85% of them singletons. This sample was included in a study of cytomegalovirus exposure and HLA in healthy donors. Overall study results and limits: Reports credit the classifier with highly specific, highly sensitive diagnosis of cytomegalovirus status.

Germline CDR1 SGHAT, CDR2 FQNNGV. This CDR3 contains 11 residues. The chain couples TRBV11-2 to TRBJ2-1; D gene unclear. The sample consisted of PBMCs. This clonotype was sampled from a young woman in good health and CMV-seronegative. The CDR3 DNA is TGTGACCCGAGAGGTTACAATGAGCAGTTCTTC. It encodes CDPRGYNEQFF.